This T cell receptor beta chain was sequenced for a study of blood T cell repertoires in COVID-19. Looking at the study overall: The origin of the acute and convalescent COVID-19 samples was the United States, Italy and Spain.

In the original processing: Nucleated cell counts were estimated from reference gene primer amplification. Measured with immunoSEQ multiplex PCR; TCRdb has only the in-frame clones, and not every one. For V, J and clone size, that table is used; D and trimming come from the DNA. The data hold some 340,000 clones, with roughly nine tenths observed a single time. The CDR3 is 16 amino acids. With V trimmed by 2 bases and J by 0 bases, 4 bases remained unmatched. Germline assignment: CDR1 KGHSH and CDR2 LQKENI. Participant-reported clinical history was the basis for cohort assignment. Exposed study participants had met a COVID-19 case within 2 weeks before entry.

The chain employs TRBV18 and TRBJ2-5, with 9 bases lining up with TRBD2. Source material: PBMCs or T cells enriched from blood (not recorded which). This TCR derives from a woman younger than 45 who had been exposed to COVID-19. This CDR3 is CASSPVAGANQETQYF. CDR3 coding DNA: TGTGCCAGCTCACCAGTAGCGGGGGCCAACCAAGAGACCCAGTACTTC.